Presented here are 5 T cell receptor beta chains from one specimen sequenced in a study of control samples from healthy donors and cancer patients. Sequencing was performed with immunoSEQ multiplex PCR; in TCRdb, only in-frame clones are kept and a portion is missing. The data contain 63,000 or so clones, 89% of them seen just once; the ten biggest clones take up roughly 6%. The sample consisted of PBMCs. The receptor set was obtained from a man in his fifties or sixties with colorectal cancer.

The chain combines TRBV2 with TRBJ2-7; TRBD1 agrees at 9 bases. This CDR3 spans 17 amino acids. Trimming at V came to 5 bases and at J to 3 bases, leaving 14 bases not matched to a gene. Germline values: CDR1 SNHLY, CDR2 FYNNEI. CDR3 sequence: CASSSGLGTGGYYEQYF. The CDR3 DNA reads TGTGCCAGCAGTTCTGGACTCGGAACAGGGGGCTACTACGAGCAGTACTTC.

The genes are TRBV19 and TRBJ1-1; D possibly corresponds to TRBD1 (5 bases). The CDR3 length is 14 residues. Germline CDR1 and CDR2: LNHDA and SQIVND (reference sequence). Trimming shortened V by 7 bases and J by 3 bases, and 15 bases separated the two germline ends. CDR3 sequence (DNA): TGTGCCAGTAAAGACAGAGGGTTGGACACTGAAGCTTTCTTT. Its protein product is CASKDRGLDTEAFF.

The chain joins TRBV6-5 to TRBJ2-7, with 8 bases aligning to TRBD2. Trimming took 5 bases from V and 11 from J; bases not matched to a gene: 11. Per the germline V gene, CDR1 is MNHEY and CDR2 is SVGAGI. The CDR3 extends over 13 amino acids. In DNA, the CDR3 is TGTGCCAGCAGTCCTCCCGGGGGGGGGTCGGAGTACTTC. Its protein is CASSPPGGGSEYF.

The rearrangement uses TRBV5-4 and TRBJ2-3; no definite D call. Germline assignment: CDR1 SGHNT and CDR2 YYREEE (reference sequence). The CDR3 is made up of 13 amino acids. The V and J ends lost 7 bases and 3 bases respectively, with 12 bases between them. The CDR3 spells CASRPRQTDTQYF. As DNA, the CDR3 is TGTGCCAGCCGGCCGCGGCAAACAGATACGCAGTATTTT.

V gene TRBV6-5 combines with J gene TRBJ2-2; D is unresolved. Trimming removed 6 bases from V and 7 bases from J, with 9 bases in between. The CDR3 spans 12 residues. Germline V CDR1 and CDR2: MNHEY, SVGAGI. CDR3 DNA sequence: TGTGCCAGCAGGAACTACGTCGGGGAGCTGTTTTTT. Residues: CASRNYVGELFF.